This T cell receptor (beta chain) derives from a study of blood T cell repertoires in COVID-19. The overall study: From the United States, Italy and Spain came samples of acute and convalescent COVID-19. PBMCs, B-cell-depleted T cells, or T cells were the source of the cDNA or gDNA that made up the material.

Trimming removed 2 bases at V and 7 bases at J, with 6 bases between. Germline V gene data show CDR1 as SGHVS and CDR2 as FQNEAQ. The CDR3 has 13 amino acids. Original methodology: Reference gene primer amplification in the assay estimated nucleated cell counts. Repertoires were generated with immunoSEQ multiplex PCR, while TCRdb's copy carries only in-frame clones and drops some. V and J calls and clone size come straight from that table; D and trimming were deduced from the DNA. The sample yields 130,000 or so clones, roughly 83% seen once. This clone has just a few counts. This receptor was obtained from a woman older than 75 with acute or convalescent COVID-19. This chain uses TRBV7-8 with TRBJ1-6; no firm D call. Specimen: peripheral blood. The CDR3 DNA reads TGTGCCAGCAGCTTATCGAGGAATTCACCCCTCCACTTT. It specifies CASSLSRNSPLHF.